This TCR beta chain was sequenced during a study of blood T cells in healthy people across ages. A note on this clonotype: Its antigen is unidentified.

Study observations and caveats: Samples with more naive T cells showed higher observed beta diversity.

The CDR3 consists of 15 residues. Trimming took 4 bases from V and 3 from J; bases not matched to a gene: 5. The germline V gene encodes CDR1 ENHRY and CDR2 SYGVKD. Then a second PCR, running about 7 to 11 cycles, was carried out with a sample-barcoded 5' primer and a J-beta primer mix. Every molecule of cDNA carried a tag from a template-switch adaptor with 12 random nucleotides. MiXCR, applied by TCRdb to the 5' RACE reads, yields one record per CDR3 protein. Counted here are 1.5 million to 2 million distinct CDR3 sequences, 49% occurring once; the ten biggest clones make up roughly 2%. The V call is TRBV10-3, the J call TRBJ1-5; 8 nucleotides agree with TRBD1. The sample comprised blood. The clonotype originates from a woman aged 40 to 50 in good health. This chain's CDR3 is CAISVGQGVNQPQHF. The CDR3 DNA follows: TGTGCCATCAGTGTCGGACAGGGTGTCAATCAGCCCCAGCATTTT.